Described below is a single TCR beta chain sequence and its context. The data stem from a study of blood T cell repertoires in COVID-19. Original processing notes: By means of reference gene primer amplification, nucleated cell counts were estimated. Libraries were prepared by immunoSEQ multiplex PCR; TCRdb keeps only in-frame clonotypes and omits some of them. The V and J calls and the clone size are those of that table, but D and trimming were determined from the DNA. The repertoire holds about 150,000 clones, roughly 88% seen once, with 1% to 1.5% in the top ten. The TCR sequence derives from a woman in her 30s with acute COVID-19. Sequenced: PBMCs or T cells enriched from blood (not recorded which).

CDR3 sequence: CASSSPRPRTGLASSTQYF. DNA for the CDR3: TGTGCCAGCAGCAGCCCCAGACCTCGGACCGGACTAGCGAGTAGTACGCAGTATTTT. This rearrangement joins TRBV7-9 to TRBJ2-3, with TRBD2 matching over 9 bases. J lost 8 bases, V lost 5 bases, and 23 bases had no gene match. This CDR3 has 19 amino acids. Germline V gene data show CDR1 as SEHNR and CDR2 as FQNEAQ (reference sequence).